The text below deals with one TCR beta chain. Its antigen is still unknown. This specimen comes from a study of T cell repertoires in cytomegalovirus infection. Study summary: In the study, CMV epitopes included recently identified HLA-C-restricted and well-studied HLA-B-restricted ones. Based on public TCR beta signatures, there were indications of CMV infection and of a matching HLA type.

TCRdb processed the reads anew with MiXCR; each CDR3 protein has one entry. The table includes about 900,000 distinct CDR3 sequences, approximately 30% detected once. The CDR3 totals 13 residues. In germline, CDR1 is MNHNY, CDR2 SVGAGI (reference sequence). Study-wide results and limits: The cumulative frequency of public TCR beta families distinguished individuals who carried CMV together with the relevant HLA. The ex vivo response showed dominance by HLA-C-restricted CMV-specific TCR beta clonotypes.

The sample consisted of cultured CD8+ T cells from PBMCs, taken from culture after CMV antigen stimulation. The chain uses TRBV6-6 and TRBJ1-1; no reliable D call. This TCR was recovered from a human donor in good health (CMV status not recorded). Some clones in this sample may be carry-over from other donors' samples. This chain's CDR3 is CGERAGLNTEAFF. The DNA of the CDR3 is TGTGGCGAGAGAGCAGGACTAAACACTGAAGCTTTCTTT.